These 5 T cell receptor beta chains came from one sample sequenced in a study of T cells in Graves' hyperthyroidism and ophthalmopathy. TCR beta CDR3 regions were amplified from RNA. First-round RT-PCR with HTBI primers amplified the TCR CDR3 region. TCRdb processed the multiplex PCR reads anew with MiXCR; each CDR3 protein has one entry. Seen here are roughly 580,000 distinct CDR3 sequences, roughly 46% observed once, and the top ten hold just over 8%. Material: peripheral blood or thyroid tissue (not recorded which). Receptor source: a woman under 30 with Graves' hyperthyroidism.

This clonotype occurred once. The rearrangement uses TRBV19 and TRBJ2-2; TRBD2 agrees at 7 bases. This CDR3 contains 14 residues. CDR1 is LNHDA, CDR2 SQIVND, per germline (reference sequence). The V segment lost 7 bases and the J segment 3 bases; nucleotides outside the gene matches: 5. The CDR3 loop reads CASTGGPYTGELFF. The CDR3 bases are TGTGCCAGTACGGGAGGTCCCTACACCGGGGAGCTGTTTTTT.

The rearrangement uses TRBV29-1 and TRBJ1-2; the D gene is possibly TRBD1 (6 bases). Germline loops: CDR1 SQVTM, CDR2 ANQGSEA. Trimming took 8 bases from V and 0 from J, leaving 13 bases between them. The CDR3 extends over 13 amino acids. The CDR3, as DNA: TGCAGCAGTGAGACAGGCTCTAACTATGGCTACACCTTC. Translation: CSSETGSNYGYTF.

CDR3 amino acids: CASSFAGGADGYTF. DNA for the CDR3: TGTGCCAGCAGTTTCGCAGGGGGCGCAGATGGCTACACCTTC. The gene calls are TRBV2 and TRBJ1-2; TRBD1 aligns across 8 bases. The CDR3 spans 14 residues. The V segment lost 5 bases and the J segment 6 bases; nucleotides outside the gene matches: 8. The V gene's germline CDR1 is SNHLY and CDR2 FYNNEI.

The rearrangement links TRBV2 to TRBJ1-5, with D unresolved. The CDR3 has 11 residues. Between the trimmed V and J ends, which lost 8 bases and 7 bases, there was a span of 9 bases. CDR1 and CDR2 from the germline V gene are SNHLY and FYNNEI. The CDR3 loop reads CASGVEQPQHF. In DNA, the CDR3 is TGTGCCAGCGGGGTTGAGCAGCCCCAGCATTTT.

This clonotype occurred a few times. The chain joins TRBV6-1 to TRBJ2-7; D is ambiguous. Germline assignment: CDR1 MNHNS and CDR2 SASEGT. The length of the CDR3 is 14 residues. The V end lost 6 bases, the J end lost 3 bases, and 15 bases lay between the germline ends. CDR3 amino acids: CASSMGNINYEQYF. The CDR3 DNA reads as TGTGCCAGCAGCATGGGGAATATTAACTACGAGCAGTACTTC.